This entry lists 28 T cell receptor beta chains sequenced from one sample in a study of blood T cell repertoires in COVID-19. Some clones are missing from TCRdb's copy, which holds only in-frame ones; the method was immunoSEQ multiplex PCR. The profile shows around 300,000 clones, approximately 85% of them singletons. Sequenced input: peripheral blood. The receptors here all came from a man in his late teens or twenties with active or convalescent COVID-19.

This clone was found once. The V gene is TRBV19, the J gene TRBJ1-5, with a weak D call TRBD1 (6 bases). The length of the CDR3 is 14 residues. The ends were cut back, 3 bases at V and 4 bases at J, with 10 bases in the middle. Germline CDR1 and CDR2: LNHDA and SQIVND (reference sequence). In DNA form, the CDR3 reads TGTGCCAGTAGTATCGGGACACTTAATCAGCCCCAGCATTTT. Protein: CASSIGTLNQPQHF.

The V call is TRBV10-3, the J call TRBJ1-3; D not resolved. The germline CDR1 and CDR2 sequences are ENHRY and SYGVKD. The V gene lost 10 bases and the J gene lost 5 bases, with 15 bases spanning the gap. This CDR3 comprises 13 residues. In DNA, the CDR3 is TGTGCCACGTCCTCAGATCTGCGAAACACCATATATTTT. Translation: CATSSDLRNTIYF.

CDR3 nucleotides: TGTGCCAGCAGCCTAAGGGACTCCCCCACGGAGACCCAGTACTTC. Amino acid sequence: CASSLRDSPTETQYF. This rearrangement joins TRBV5-6 to TRBJ2-5; a weak D match, TRBD2 (6 bases). CDR1 and CDR2 from the germline V gene are SGHDT and YYEEEE. The CDR3 runs to 15 residues. Trimming took off 4 bases at V and 5 bases at J, with 18 bases between the two ends.

CDR3 region: CASSPQGTGNTIYF. The CDR3 nucleotides are TGTGCCAGTAGCCCTCAGGGGACTGGAAACACCATATATTTT. This chain joins TRBV19 and TRBJ1-3; D is possibly TRBD1 (6 bases). Germline V CDR1 and CDR2: LNHDA, SQIVND (reference sequence). The V and J ends lost 6 bases and 2 bases respectively, with 11 bases between them. The CDR3 is 14 residues long.

This clone was picked up one time. The chain combines TRBV5-6 with TRBJ1-2; 10 nucleotides line up with TRBD1. The germline CDR1 and CDR2 sequences are SGHDT and YYEEEE. Trimming at V came to 3 bases and at J to 6 bases, leaving 5 bases not matched to a gene. This CDR3 has 14 amino acids. The CDR3 here is CASSWRTGGNGYTF. For the CDR3, the DNA is TGTGCCAGCAGCTGGCGGACAGGGGGAAATGGCTACACCTTC.

The rearrangement links TRBV9 to TRBJ1-4; TRBD1 matches 8 bases. CDR1 and CDR2 from the germline V gene are SGDLS and YYNGEE. Trimming took 0 bases from V and 3 from J; bases not matched to a gene: 10. The CDR3 totals 18 residues. CDR3 region: CASSVEEDRVGSNEKLFF. The CDR3 DNA follows: TGTGCCAGCAGCGTAGAAGAGGACAGGGTAGGGTCTAATGAAAAACTGTTTTTT.

This clone was recorded only once. This chain connects TRBV27 to TRBJ1-3; D is unresolved. This CDR3 spans 17 amino acids. V was clipped by 0 bases and J by 0 bases, with 12 bases between them. CDR1 and CDR2 from the germline V gene are MNHEY and SMNVEV (reference sequence). The CDR3, as DNA: TGTGCCAGCAGTTTATCGGCCACAGCTAACTCTGGAAACACCATATATTTT. It encodes CASSLSATANSGNTIYF.

This clone was seen only once. V usage is TRBV6-6 and J usage is TRBJ1-1; no definite D call. CDR1 is MNHNY, CDR2 SVGAGI, per germline (reference sequence). This CDR3 spans 11 amino acids. Trimming took 7 bases from V and 9 from J, leaving 12 bases between them. The CDR3 reads CASKAGLKAFF. As DNA, the CDR3 is TGTGCCAGCAAGGCAGGACTAAAAGCTTTCTTT.

This sequence joins TRBV25-1 and TRBJ2-1; the match to TRBD2 covers 7 bases. There are 15 residues in the CDR3. Germline V gene lookup returns CDR1 MGHDK and CDR2 SYGVNS. J lost 4 bases, V lost 4 bases, and 7 bases had no gene match. The CDR3 loop is CASSGVRDYYNEQFF. In DNA form, the CDR3 reads TGTGCCAGCAGTGGCGTTCGGGACTATTACAATGAGCAGTTCTTC.

The chain uses TRBV25-1 and TRBJ2-7; a possible D gene is TRBD2 (6 bases). The CDR3 is 15 residues long. V lost 1 base and J 2 bases, leaving 12 bases between the germline ends. Per germline, CDR1 MGHDK and CDR2 SYGVNS. CDR3 protein: CASSELLGRTYEQYF. CDR3 DNA sequence: TGTGCCAGCAGTGAATTACTTGGGAGGACCTACGAGCAGTACTTC.

The chain employs TRBV29-1 and TRBJ2-7; TRBD1 matches 9 bases. V trimming: 7 bases; J trimming: 3 bases; junction bases outside the gene matches: 10. The germline CDR1 and CDR2 sequences are SQVTM and ANQGSEA. This CDR3 spans 14 amino acids. CDR3 amino acids: CSGGQGNGRYEQYF. The DNA of the CDR3 is TGCAGCGGCGGACAGGGGAACGGTCGCTACGAGCAGTACTTC.

V and J are TRBV7-2 and TRBJ1-4; 9 positions agree with TRBD1. The CDR3 runs 13 residues. CDR1 SGHTA and CDR2 FQGNSA come from the germline V gene. V shed 5 bases, J shed 11 bases, and the junction held 6 bases outside the gene matches. Here the CDR3 DNA reads TGTGCCAGCAGCAGTACAGGGGGCCTTAAACTGTTTTTT. It encodes CASSSTGGLKLFF.

The CDR3 region is CASSALGARRVSYEQYF. The CDR3 DNA reads as TGTGCCAGCAGTGCCTTGGGGGCCAGAAGGGTATCCTACGAGCAGTACTTC. The gene calls are TRBV25-1 and TRBJ2-7; perhaps TRBD1 as D (6 bases). The CDR3 extends over 17 amino acids. Germline lookup yields CDR1 MGHDK and CDR2 SYGVNS. V lost 4 bases, J lost 1 base, and 20 bases lay in between.

The chain combines TRBV7-9 with TRBJ1-2; D remains ambiguous. V gave up 3 bases and J gave up 2 bases, with 10 bases separating them. In germline, CDR1 is SEHNR, CDR2 FQNEAQ (reference sequence). The CDR3 has 14 residues. The CDR3 sequence: CASSFPSGNYGYTF. The CDR3 DNA reads as TGTGCCAGCAGCTTCCCGAGCGGGAACTATGGCTACACCTTC. The variable domain in full, completed from reference TRBV7-9 and TRBJ1-2, reads DTGVSQNPRHKITKRGQNVTFRCDPISEHNRLYWYRQTLGQGPEFLTYFQNEAQLEKSRLLSDRFSAERPKGSFSTLEIQRTEQGDSAMYLCASSFPSGNYGYTFGSGTRLTVV.

The chain uses TRBV2 and TRBJ2-5; 9 bases align to TRBD2. The junction had 9 bases not matched to a gene; V was cut back by 6 bases and J by 1 base. This CDR3 region has 16 residues. Germline lookup yields CDR1 SNHLY and CDR2 FYNNEI. The DNA of the CDR3 is TGTGCCAGCAGACGCGGGACTAGCTACCTCCAAGAGACCCAGTACTTC. As protein: CASRRGTSYLQETQYF.

J is TRBJ2-1 and V is TRBV19, with TRBD1 identical over 8 bases. CDR3 size: 13 residues. The ends lost 9 bases at V and 3 bases at J; junction bases unmatched: 4. In germline, CDR1 is LNHDA, CDR2 SQIVND (reference sequence). The CDR3 loop reads CASRDRLYNEQFF. Written as DNA, the CDR3 is TGTGCCAGCCGGGACAGGCTCTACAATGAGCAGTTCTTC. Looking up the rest from reference TRBV19 and TRBJ2-1 gives the full variable domain: DGGITQSPKYLFRKEGQNVTLSCEQNLNHDAMYWYRQDPGQGLRLIYYSQIVNDFQKGDIAEGYSVSREKKESFPLTVTSAQKNPTAFYLCASRDRLYNEQFFGPGTRLTVL.

The chain combines TRBV7-6 with TRBJ1-1; D gene ambiguous. V lost 2 bases to trimming and J lost 8 bases, with 6 bases between them. Germline V gene lookup returns CDR1 SGHVS and CDR2 FNYEAQ. This CDR3 is built from 11 residues. The CDR3 is CASSLSSEAFF. Written as DNA, the CDR3 is TGTGCCAGCAGCTTATCATCCGAAGCTTTCTTT.

V usage is TRBV5-1 and J usage is TRBJ2-7; D is ambiguous. Germline V gene data show CDR1 as SGHRS and CDR2 as YFSETQ. V was pared by 4 bases and J by 3 bases, with 17 bases between. The CDR3 consists of 15 residues. The CDR3 loop reads CASSPVGRSIYEQYF. The CDR3 nucleotides read TGCGCCAGCAGCCCCGTTGGGCGTTCCATCTACGAGCAGTACTTC.

The V and J genes are TRBV24-1 and TRBJ2-7; TRBD1 is a possible D gene (6 bases). Germline CDR1 is KGHDR and CDR2 is SFDVKD. V was shortened by 4 bases and J by 3 bases, with 15 bases between the two germline ends. The CDR3 consists of 15 residues. The CDR3 DNA reads as TGTGCCACCAGTGACCGTCGGACAGCTTACTACGAGCAGTACTTC. This codes for CATSDRRTAYYEQYF.

The chain combines TRBV13 with TRBJ1-2; 11 bases fit TRBD1. The CDR3 totals 16 residues. Germline V gene sequence: CDR1 PRHDT, CDR2 FYEKMQ (reference sequence). Germline trimming cut 5 bases from V and 7 bases from J; bases unmatched to any gene: 12. The DNA for the CDR3 is TGTGCCAGCAGCCCGCAGCATACGGGACAGGGGGGTGGCTACACCTTC. It specifies CASSPQHTGQGGGYTF.

The chain combines TRBV19 with TRBJ1-6; D ambiguous. Per germline, CDR1 LNHDA and CDR2 SQIVND (reference sequence). With 3 bases removed from V and 7 bases from J, the gap between germline ends came to 13 bases. There are 15 residues in the CDR3. CDR3 amino acids: CASSMGSLTNSPLHF. The CDR3 nucleotides are TGTGCCAGTAGTATGGGGAGCCTAACGAATTCACCCCTCCACTTT.

This sequence joins TRBV7-9 and TRBJ2-5; D uncertain. V was cut by 2 bases and J by 6 bases, with 7 bases left in between. The CDR3 spans 12 residues. Per the germline V gene, CDR1 is SEHNR and CDR2 is FQNEAQ (reference sequence). The CDR3 DNA reads as TGTGCCAGCAGCTTATTAGAACAGACCCAGTACTTC. Encoded protein: CASSLLEQTQYF.

The chain combines TRBV5-6 with TRBJ1-3; D possibly corresponds to TRBD1 (5 bases). Trimming removed 2 bases from V and 2 bases from J, with 8 bases in between. This CDR3 has 14 residues. Germline-derived CDR1 and CDR2 are SGHDT and YYEEEE. Written as DNA, the CDR3 is TGTGCCAGCAGCTTAGCCAGGGCTGGAAACACCATATATTTT. Residues: CASSLARAGNTIYF.

This sequence joins TRBV9 and TRBJ2-5, with 8 bases aligning to TRBD2. In germline, CDR1 is SGDLS, CDR2 YYNGEE. This CDR3 has 15 residues. The junction had 8 bases not matched to a gene; V was cut back by 3 bases and J by 4 bases. CDR3 nucleotides: TGTGCCAGCAGCGACTCGGGCGGGGGGACAGAGACCCAGTACTTC. Translation gives CASSDSGGGTETQYF.

This clone has just a few counts. The rearrangement links TRBV7-9 to TRBJ1-4; 7 positions agree with TRBD1. J gave up 5 bases and V 5 bases, and 5 bases lay outside the gene matches. Looked up from germline, CDR1 is SEHNR and CDR2 is FQNEAQ (reference sequence). This CDR3 is built from 14 residues. The CDR3 region is CASSRGTENEKLFF. The DNA of the CDR3 is TGTGCCAGCAGCCGCGGGACAGAAAATGAAAAACTGTTTTTT.

The J gene is TRBJ1-2, the V gene TRBV7-8; D is uncertain. Germline lookup yields CDR1 SGHVS and CDR2 FQNEAQ. Trimming stripped 0 bases from V and 0 bases from J, with 14 bases between. The CDR3 spans 17 residues. As DNA, the CDR3 is TGTGCCAGCAGCTTAGCGCGTGGACTTCAAGCTAACTATGGCTACACCTTC. Its protein product is CASSLARGLQANYGYTF.

The chain uses TRBV9 and TRBJ2-7; 7 positions match TRBD1. Germline V gives CDR1 SGDLS, CDR2 YYNGEE. After removal of 4 bases from V and 4 bases from J, the junction contained 5 bases not matched to a gene. The CDR3 has 13 amino acids. CDR3 coding DNA: TGTGCCAGCAGCCCGGGACAGACATACGAGCAGTACTTC. It yields the protein CASSPGQTYEQYF.

V usage is TRBV9 and J usage is TRBJ2-7; 7 nucleotides match TRBD1. CDR3 size: 13 residues. J lost 3 bases, V lost 3 bases, and 3 bases had no gene match. CDR1 SGDLS and CDR2 YYNGEE come from the germline V gene. The chain's CDR3 is CASSADRSYEQYF. For the CDR3, the DNA is TGTGCCAGCAGCGCGGACAGGAGCTACGAGCAGTACTTC.